Each of the 19 T cell receptor beta chains below was sequenced from the same sample in a study of blood T cell repertoires in COVID-19. Repertoires were generated with immunoSEQ multiplex PCR, while TCRdb's copy carries only in-frame clones and drops some. The sample comprises around 130,000 clones, around 83% of which are singletons, and around 4% rests with the top ten. The sequenced sample was peripheral blood. All receptors come from an elderly woman with acute or convalescent COVID-19.

The genes are TRBV9 and TRBJ2-3, with D perhaps TRBD1 (6 bases). V was cut by 0 bases and J by 2 bases, with 13 bases left in between. Germline V gives CDR1 SGDLS, CDR2 YYNGEE. The CDR3 covers 16 residues. The CDR3 sequence: CASSVGGGHLTDTQYF. The CDR3 coding sequence is TGTGCCAGCAGCGTAGGTGGGGGACACCTCACAGATACGCAGTATTTT. The full variable domain, its missing parts supplied by reference TRBV9 and TRBJ2-3, is DSGVTQTPKHLITATGQRVTLRCSPRSGDLSVYWYQQSLDQGLQFLIQYYNGEERAKGNILERFSAQQFPDLHSELNLSSLELGDSALYFCASSVGGGHLTDTQYFGPGTRLTVL.

This rearrangement joins TRBV5-1 to TRBJ1-6; D gene ambiguous. CDR3 length equals 16 residues. V lost 0 bases to trimming and J lost 7 bases, with 14 bases between them. Germline CDR1 and CDR2: SGHRS and YFSETQ. The CDR3 sequence is CASSLVLDPKNSPLHF. CDR3 coding DNA: TGCGCCAGCAGCTTGGTTCTAGACCCAAAGAATTCACCCCTCCACTTT.

This chain joins TRBV18 and TRBJ2-5; D not certain. With 0 bases removed from V and 2 bases from J, the gap between germline ends came to 10 bases. CDR3 size: 15 residues. CDR1 is KGHSH, CDR2 LQKENI, per germline. CDR3: CASSPPSSGQETQYF. For the CDR3, the DNA is TGTGCCAGCTCACCACCTTCGTCCGGGCAAGAGACCCAGTACTTC.

The CDR3 region has the DNA TGTGCCACCAGCAGAGACCCATCCGGGGGACCTTTGGGGCAGTACTTC. Protein: CATSRDPSGGPLGQYF. This chain joins TRBV15 and TRBJ2-7; TRBD2 is a possible D gene (6 bases). V gave up 0 bases and J gave up 9 bases, with 21 bases separating them. CDR3 size: 16 residues. The V gene's germline CDR1 is LNHNV and CDR2 YYDKDF (reference sequence).

The V gene is TRBV4-2, the J gene TRBJ1-1; a weak D match, TRBD1 (5 bases). Germline V lookup: CDR1 LGHNA, CDR2 YNFKEQ. Trimming took 3 bases from V and 1 from J, leaving 9 bases between them. There are 14 residues in the CDR3. In DNA, the CDR3 is TGTGCCAGCAGCCATGTGACAGAGAACACTGAAGCTTTCTTT. Translating it yields CASSHVTENTEAFF.

This clone was counted only a few times. The V call is TRBV28, the J call TRBJ1-4; the match to TRBD1 covers 7 bases. The CDR3 runs 18 residues. V shed 3 bases and J 0 bases; nucleotides not matched to a gene: 10. CDR1 and CDR2 (germline): MDHEN, SYDVKM. CDR3 amino acids: CASSFPLQGTTTNEKLFF. The CDR3 nucleotides are TGTGCCAGCAGTTTCCCCTTACAGGGGACGACAACTAATGAAAAACTGTTTTTT. Full variable domain (remainder filled in from reference TRBV28 and TRBJ1-4): DVKVTQSSRYLVKRTGEKVFLECVQDMDHENMFWYRQDPGLGLRLIYFSYDVKMKEKGDIPEGYSVSREKKERFSLILESASTNQTSMYLCASSFPLQGTTTNEKLFFGSGTQLSVL.

The chain uses TRBV3-1 (or the pseudogene TRBV3-2) and TRBJ2-5, with no clear D. The CDR3 is made up of 15 amino acids. The V gene lost 2 bases and the J gene lost 2 bases, with 12 bases spanning the gap. Germline CDR1 and CDR2: LGHDT and YNNKEL (reference sequence). CDR3: CASSQQLLRQETQYF. The CDR3 bases are TGTGCCAGCAGCCAACAACTACTTAGGCAAGAGACCCAGTACTTC.

The chain joins TRBV14 to TRBJ2-3; TRBD1 agrees at 8 bases. Germline V gives CDR1 SGHDN, CDR2 FVKESK. V shed 3 bases, J shed 6 bases, and the junction held 5 bases outside the gene matches. This CDR3 spans 14 amino acids. Here the CDR3 reads CASSHRTGRDTQYF. In DNA, the CDR3 is TGTGCCAGCAGCCACCGGACAGGGCGGGATACGCAGTATTTT.

This clone appeared once. This sequence joins TRBV5-6 and TRBJ2-7, with D tentatively TRBD2 (6 bases). Germline values: CDR1 SGHDT, CDR2 YYEEEE. The CDR3 loop spans 12 amino acids. Trimming removed 3 bases from V and 4 bases from J, with 8 bases in between. The CDR3 DNA sequence: TGTGCCAGCAGCTGGGGGGTATACGAGCAGTACTTC. Its translation is CASSWGVYEQYF.

The chain couples TRBV27 to TRBJ1-2; 9 bases map to TRBD1. Germline lookup yields CDR1 MNHEY and CDR2 SMNVEV (reference sequence). The CDR3 is 13 amino acids. After removal of 5 bases from V and 5 bases from J, the junction contained 3 bases not matched to a gene. CDR3 sequence reads: CASSVGQGYGYTF. DNA of the CDR3: TGTGCCAGCAGTGTAGGACAGGGGTATGGCTACACCTTC.

CDR3 nucleotides: TGTGCCAGCAGCCAGGACATAACTAGCGGGAGGAAGGGCGAGCAGTTCTTC. This encodes CASSQDITSGRKGEQFF. The V call is TRBV14, the J call TRBJ2-1; TRBD2 matches at 12 bases. V trimming: 3 bases; J trimming: 10 bases; junction bases outside the gene matches: 13. The CDR3 runs 17 residues. Germline V gene sequence: CDR1 SGHDN, CDR2 FVKESK.

The V and J genes are TRBV29-1 and TRBJ1-2; weak D call: TRBD1 (5 bases). The CDR3 spans 13 residues. The V and J ends lost 7 bases and 3 bases respectively, with 15 bases between them. The germline V gene has CDR1 SQVTM and CDR2 ANQGSEA. The CDR3, as DNA: TGCAGCGGAGCGCAGGGATTGGACTATGGCTACACCTTC. Translated: CSGAQGLDYGYTF.

The chain carries TRBV5-6 and TRBJ2-1, with D perhaps TRBD2 (5 bases). The CDR3 sequence is 15 residues long. V was shortened by 0 bases and J by 4 bases, with 11 bases between the two germline ends. Germline assignment: CDR1 SGHDT and CDR2 YYEEEE. The CDR3 region is CASSLGVGGYNEQFF. The CDR3 DNA reads TGTGCCAGCAGCTTGGGTGTCGGAGGTTACAATGAGCAGTTCTTC.

The chain is built from TRBV30 and TRBJ1-6; D not certain. Between the trimmed V and J ends, which lost 2 bases and 10 bases, there was a span of 12 bases. The CDR3 contains 13 residues. Germline CDR1 reads GTSNPN; CDR2 reads SVGIG (reference sequence). Written as DNA, the CDR3 is TGTGCCTGGAGTTCCGCCATAGAGTCACCCCTCCACTTT. Its translation is CAWSSAIESPLHF.

The chain couples TRBV9 to TRBJ2-3; possibly TRBD2 for D (5 bases). The CDR3 runs 14 residues. In germline, CDR1 is SGDLS, CDR2 YYNGEE. V was cut by 3 bases and J by 6 bases, with 14 bases left in between. The CDR3 sequence: CASSAGFRGDTQYF. The CDR3 region has the DNA TGTGCCAGCAGCGCCGGATTCCGCGGGGATACGCAGTATTTT.

The rearrangement uses TRBV27 and TRBJ2-1, with 8 bases matching TRBD2. Germline V CDR1 and CDR2: MNHEY, SMNVEV (reference sequence). CDR3 length: 14 amino acids. Germline trimming cut 2 bases from V and 6 bases from J; bases unmatched to any gene: 3. CDR3 nucleotides: TGTGCCAGCAGTTTAATGACTAGCGCCAATGAGCAGTTCTTC. Translating it yields CASSLMTSANEQFF.

The J gene is TRBJ1-4, the V gene TRBV2; the D gene is possibly TRBD1 (5 bases). V dropped 6 bases and J dropped 8 bases, with 10 bases sitting between them. Germline assignment: CDR1 SNHLY and CDR2 FYNNEI. The CDR3 is 12 amino acids. The DNA for the CDR3 is TGTGCCAGCAGCAGGGTACGAGAAAAACTGTTTTTT. Its protein is CASSRVREKLFF.

The rearrangement uses TRBV6-5 and TRBJ2-2; 8 bases match TRBD2. The CDR3 has 13 residues. Germline loops: CDR1 MNHEY, CDR2 SVGAGI. V was pared by 6 bases and J by 5 bases, with 2 bases of the junction left unmatched. The CDR3 protein is CASSGRGTGELFF. CDR3 coding DNA: TGTGCCAGCAGCGGGAGGGGGACCGGGGAGCTGTTTTTT.

This sequence joins TRBV2 and TRBJ2-7; the match to TRBD2 covers 9 bases. Germline-derived CDR1 and CDR2 are SNHLY and FYNNEI. This CDR3 region has 16 residues. The V segment lost 8 bases and the J segment 3 bases; nucleotides outside the gene matches: 14. The CDR3 nucleotides are TGTGCCAGCCGACTGCCCCCTAGCGGGAAGGGCTACGAGCAGTACTTC. Residues: CASRLPPSGKGYEQYF.